The sequence of this T cell receptor (beta chain) was determined in a study of T-cell reconstitution after alpha-beta-depleted transplantation in children. General observations from the study: About two months after transplant, alpha-beta T cells reportedly came from several hundred expanded graft clones. At one year after transplant, newly produced T cells mostly accounted for T-cell counts and diversity. Certain patients had high TCRbeta diversity at day 60, and it came from recipient T cells and thymic progenitors that survived.

There are a few counts of this clonotype. Its antigen is unknown. Germline V lookup: CDR1 SGHRS, CDR2 YFSETQ. This CDR3 is built from 14 residues. The germline V and J ends were trimmed by 3 bases and 5 bases, with 11 bases remaining between them. The library targeted TCRbeta and was prepared with unique molecular identifiers. Each CDR3 protein gets one entry after TCRdb re-called the PCR reads with MiXCR. Among about 78,000 distinct CDR3 sequences listed, around an eighth were seen once. Sequences were derived from PBMCs, mostly from graft donor cells, sampled 180 days after TCRalphabeta/CD19-depleted stem cell transplant. The receptor was derived from a male patient aged 2 to 10 who had a stem cell transplant for acute lymphoblastic leukemia, so the T cells may come from the graft donor. The rearrangement links TRBV5-1 to TRBJ2-2; unclear D gene. The CDR3 protein is CASSYPSRTGELFF. CDR3 DNA: TGCGCCAGCAGCTACCCCTCGCGGACCGGGGAGCTGTTTTTT.